The clone carrying this T cell receptor beta chain came up many times. Its antigen is not identified. These data originate in a study of T cell repertoires in cytomegalovirus infection. About the research overall: In public TCR beta signatures, there were indications of both CMV infection and matching HLA type. Study-wide results and caveats: Public TCR beta family frequency separated CMV-and-HLA carriers, including in an independent cohort. Predominance within the ex vivo response was attributable to HLA-C-restricted CMV-specific TCR beta clonotypes.

This CDR3 spans 15 amino acids. Germline lookup yields CDR1 MDHEN and CDR2 SYDVKM. The V segment lost 3 bases and the J segment 0 bases; nucleotides outside the gene matches: 2. MiXCR, applied by TCRdb to the reads, yields one record per CDR3 protein. Of 500,000 or so distinct CDR3 sequences in the sample, about 15% are singletons; the top ten hold about 24%. Source material: CD8+ T cells from PBMCs. The sequence came from a human donor in good health (CMV status not recorded). Some clones in this sample may be carry-over from other donors' samples. The gene calls are TRBV28 and TRBJ2-1, with TRBD2 matching 7 bases. CDR3 sequence: CASSFGRLSYNEQFF. CDR3 DNA: TGTGCCAGCAGTTTCGGGAGGCTCTCCTACAATGAGCAGTTCTTC.